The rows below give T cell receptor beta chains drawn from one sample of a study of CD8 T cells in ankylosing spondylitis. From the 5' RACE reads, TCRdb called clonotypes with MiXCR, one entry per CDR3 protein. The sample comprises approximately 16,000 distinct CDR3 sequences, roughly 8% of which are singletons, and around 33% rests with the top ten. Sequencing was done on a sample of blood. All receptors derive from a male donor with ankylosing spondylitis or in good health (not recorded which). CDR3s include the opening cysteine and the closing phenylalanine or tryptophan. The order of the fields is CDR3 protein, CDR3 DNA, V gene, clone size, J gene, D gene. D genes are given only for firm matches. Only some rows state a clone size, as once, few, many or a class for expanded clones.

CDR3aa: CASSYAAGEVYEQYF
CDR3nt: TGTGCCAGCAGTTACGCGGCGGGAGAAGTCTACGAGCAGTACTTC
v_gene: TRBV6-5
abundance: .
j_gene: TRBJ2-7
d_gene: TRBD2

CDR3aa: CASSQGSGTEAFF
CDR3nt: TGTGCCAGCAGTCAGGGGTCTGGGACTGAAGCTTTCTTT
v_gene: TRBV27
abundance: .
j_gene: TRBJ1-1
d_gene: .

CDR3aa: CASSRLVEAFF
CDR3nt: TGTGCCAGCAGCAGGCTAGTCGAAGCTTTCTTT
v_gene: TRBV12-3/TRBV12-4
abundance: few
j_gene: TRBJ1-1
d_gene: .

CDR3aa: CASSFRDLNEQFF
CDR3nt: TGCGCCAGCAGCTTCCGGGACTTGAATGAGCAGTTCTTC
v_gene: TRBV5-1
abundance: medium-sized
j_gene: TRBJ2-1
d_gene: .

CDR3aa: CSVDFGGRGTEAFF
CDR3nt: TGCAGCGTTGATTTCGGGGGCAGGGGCACTGAAGCTTTCTTT
v_gene: TRBV29-1
abundance: .
j_gene: TRBJ1-1
d_gene: .

CDR3aa: CSTTRGALNTEAFF
CDR3nt: TGCAGCACAACTCGGGGAGCTTTGAACACTGAAGCTTTCTTT
v_gene: TRBV29-1
abundance: .
j_gene: TRBJ1-1
d_gene: .

CDR3aa: CSAGTNQPQHF
CDR3nt: TGCAGTGCGGGTACCAATCAGCCCCAGCATTTT
v_gene: TRBV20-1
abundance: medium-sized
j_gene: TRBJ1-5
d_gene: .

CDR3aa: CASSLYGGLAGMIGTDTQYF
CDR3nt: TGTGCCAGCAGTTTATATGGGGGACTAGCGGGAATGATCGGCACAGATACGCAGTATTTT
v_gene: TRBV28
abundance: .
j_gene: TRBJ2-3
d_gene: TRBD2

CDR3aa: CASSLTANTEAFF
CDR3nt: TGTGCCAGCAGTCTTACAGCCAACACTGAAGCTTTCTTT
v_gene: TRBV12-3/TRBV12-4
abundance: medium-sized
j_gene: TRBJ1-1
d_gene: .

CDR3aa: CASQGLHEQYF
CDR3nt: TGTGCCAGCCAAGGGCTACACGAGCAGTACTTC
v_gene: TRBV6-2/TRBV6-3
abundance: few
j_gene: TRBJ2-7
d_gene: .

CDR3aa: CASSLVESPTNEKLFF
CDR3nt: TGTGCCAGCAGCTTAGTCGAGTCTCCAACTAATGAAAAACTGTTTTTT
v_gene: TRBV7-9
abundance: few
j_gene: TRBJ1-4
d_gene: .

CDR3aa: CASSFGHSQHTGELFF
CDR3nt: TGCGCCAGCAGCTTCGGGCACAGCCAGCACACCGGGGAGCTGTTTTTT
v_gene: TRBV5-1
abundance: .
j_gene: TRBJ2-2
d_gene: .

CDR3aa: CASSYSKATSSLLAKNIQYF
CDR3nt: TGTGCCAGCAGTTACTCGAAAGCGACTAGCAGTCTCCTAGCCAAAAACATTCAGTACTTC
v_gene: TRBV6-2/TRBV6-3
abundance: few
j_gene: TRBJ2-4
d_gene: TRBD2

CDR3aa: CATSRAGGYSNQPQHF
CDR3nt: TGTGCCACCAGCAGAGCAGGGGGCTACAGCAATCAGCCCCAGCATTTT
v_gene: TRBV15
abundance: .
j_gene: TRBJ1-5
d_gene: TRBD1

CDR3aa: CASSLASSGEADTQYF
CDR3nt: TGCGCCAGCAGCTTGGCTTCTAGCGGGGAAGCAGATACGCAGTATTTT
v_gene: TRBV5-1
abundance: many
j_gene: TRBJ2-3
d_gene: TRBD2

CDR3aa: CSVENGGGDEQFF
CDR3nt: TGCAGCGTTGAGAACGGAGGGGGGGATGAGCAGTTCTTC
v_gene: TRBV29-1
abundance: few
j_gene: TRBJ2-1
d_gene: .

CDR3aa: CASSPAGTLPQETQYF
CDR3nt: TGTGCCAGCAGCCCAGCCGGGACCCTCCCCCAAGAGACCCAGTACTTC
v_gene: TRBV13
abundance: .
j_gene: TRBJ2-5
d_gene: .

CDR3aa: CASSLSGGNQPQHF
CDR3nt: TGTGCCAGCAGTTTATCGGGGGGCAATCAGCCCCAGCATTTT
v_gene: TRBV27
abundance: many
j_gene: TRBJ1-5
d_gene: .

CDR3aa: CASSSLSRNEQFF
CDR3nt: TGTGCCAGCAGTTCCCTCTCTAGAAATGAGCAGTTCTTC
v_gene: TRBV7-2
abundance: many
j_gene: TRBJ2-1
d_gene: .